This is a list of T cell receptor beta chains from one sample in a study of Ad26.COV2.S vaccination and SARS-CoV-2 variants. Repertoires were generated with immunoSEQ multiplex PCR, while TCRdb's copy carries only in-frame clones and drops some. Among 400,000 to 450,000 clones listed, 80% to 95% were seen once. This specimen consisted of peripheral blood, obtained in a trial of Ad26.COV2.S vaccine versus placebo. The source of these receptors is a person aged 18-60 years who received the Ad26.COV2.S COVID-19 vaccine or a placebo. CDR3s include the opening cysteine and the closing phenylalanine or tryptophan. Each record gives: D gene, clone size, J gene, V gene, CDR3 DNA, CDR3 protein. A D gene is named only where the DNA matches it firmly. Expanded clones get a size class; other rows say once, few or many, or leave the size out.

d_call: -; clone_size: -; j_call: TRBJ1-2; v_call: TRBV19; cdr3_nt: TGTGCCAGTAGTAGATCAATGGACTATGGCTACACCTTC; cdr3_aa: CASSRSMDYGYTF
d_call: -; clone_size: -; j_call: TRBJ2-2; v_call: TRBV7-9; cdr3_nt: TGTGCCAGCAGCCTAGAGGCCTACACCGGGGAGCTGTTTTTT; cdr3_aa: CASSLEAYTGELFF
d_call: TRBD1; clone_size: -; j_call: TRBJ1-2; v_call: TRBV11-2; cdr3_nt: TGTGCCAGCAGGACAGGGCGGAACTATGGCTACACCTTC; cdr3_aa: CASRTGRNYGYTF
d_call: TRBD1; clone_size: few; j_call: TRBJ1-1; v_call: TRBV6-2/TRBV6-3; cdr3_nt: TGTGCCAGCAGCACGGACAGGGGTGAAGCTTTCTTT; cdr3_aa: CASSTDRGEAFF
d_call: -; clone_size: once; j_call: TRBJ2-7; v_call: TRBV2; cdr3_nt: TGTGCCAGCAGTGAAGCAGGGCGCTCCTACGAGCAGTACTTC; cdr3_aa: CASSEAGRSYEQYF
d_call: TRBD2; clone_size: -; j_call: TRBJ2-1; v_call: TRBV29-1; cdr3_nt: TGCAGCGCTAGAGTCAGGGCGGGGTTTCGGCTAGCGGGCAATGAGCAGTTCTTC; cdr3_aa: CSARVRAGFRLAGNEQFF
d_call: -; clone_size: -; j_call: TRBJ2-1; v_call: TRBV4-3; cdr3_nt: TGCGCCAGCAGCCAAGAAAGTAACTACTACAATGAGCAGTTCTTC; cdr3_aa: CASSQESNYYNEQFF
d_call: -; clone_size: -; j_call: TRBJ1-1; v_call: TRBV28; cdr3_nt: TGTGCCAGCAGTTTATCCGTTCCAGGAAGCACTGAAGCTTTCTTT; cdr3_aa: CASSLSVPGSTEAFF
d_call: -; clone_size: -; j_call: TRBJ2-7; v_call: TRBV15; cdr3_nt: TGTGCCACCAGCAGAGAGGAAAGCGGGTCCTACGAGCAGTACTTC; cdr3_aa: CATSREESGSYEQYF
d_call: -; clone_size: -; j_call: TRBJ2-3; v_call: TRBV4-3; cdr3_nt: TGCGCCAGCAGCCAAGGGTACGCAGATACGCAGTATTTT; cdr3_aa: CASSQGYADTQYF
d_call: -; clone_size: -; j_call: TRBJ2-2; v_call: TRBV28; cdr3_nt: TGTGCCAGCAGTCCCTCGGCCGGGGAGCTGTTTTTT; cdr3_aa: CASSPSAGELFF
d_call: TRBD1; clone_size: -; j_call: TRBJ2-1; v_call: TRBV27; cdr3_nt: TGTGCCAGCAGTCTCCAGACAGGGCACAATGAGCAGTTCTTC; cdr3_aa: CASSLQTGHNEQFF
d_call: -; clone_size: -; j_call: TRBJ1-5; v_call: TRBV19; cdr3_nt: TGTGCCAGTAGTATAGATCTAAACAGGGACATAAGCAATCAGCCCCAGCATTTT; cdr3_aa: CASSIDLNRDISNQPQHF
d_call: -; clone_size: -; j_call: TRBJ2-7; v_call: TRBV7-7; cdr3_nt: TGTGCTAGCAGCTTAGCAGCAGGGAGCTCCTACGAGCAGTACTTC; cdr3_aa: CASSLAAGSSYEQYF
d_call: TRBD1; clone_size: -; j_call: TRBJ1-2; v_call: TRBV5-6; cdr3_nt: TGTGCCAGCAGTCCCGGGACAGGGCTTTCGAGGGGGCTCTATGGCTACACCTTC; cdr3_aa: CASSPGTGLSRGLYGYTF
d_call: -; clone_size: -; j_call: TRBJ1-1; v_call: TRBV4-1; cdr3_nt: TGCGGGGTTGGCCAGGGGCTCAACACTGAAGCTTTCTTT; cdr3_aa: CGVGQGLNTEAFF
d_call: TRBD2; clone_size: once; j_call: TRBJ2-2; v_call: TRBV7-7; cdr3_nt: TGTGCTAGCAGCCGAACTAGCGGGGGTCCCACCGGGGAGCTGTTTTTT; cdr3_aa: CASSRTSGGPTGELFF
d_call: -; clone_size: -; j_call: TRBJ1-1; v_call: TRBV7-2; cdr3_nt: TGTGCCAGCAGCTTGATGGGTGGGAACACTGAAGCTTTCTTT; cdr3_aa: CASSLMGGNTEAFF
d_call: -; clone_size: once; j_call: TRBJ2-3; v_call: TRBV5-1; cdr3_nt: TGCGCCAGCAGAACGTTGGCGAAGACCGCGGAGTGGGATACGCAGTATTTT; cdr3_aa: CASRTLAKTAEWDTQYF
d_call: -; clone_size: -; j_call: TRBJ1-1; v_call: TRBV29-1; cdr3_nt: TGCAGCGTTCAGACCCTTTGGGCTTTCTTT; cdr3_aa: CSVQTLWAFF
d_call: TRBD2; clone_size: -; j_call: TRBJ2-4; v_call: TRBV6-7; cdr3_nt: TGTGCCAGCATTCCCCCGGGAGGGGCCAAAAACATTCAGTACTTC; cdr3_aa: CASIPPGGAKNIQYF
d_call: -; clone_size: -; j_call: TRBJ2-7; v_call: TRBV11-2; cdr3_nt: TGTGCCAGCAGCTTTAGACCGTCCTACGAGCAGTACTTC; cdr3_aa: CASSFRPSYEQYF
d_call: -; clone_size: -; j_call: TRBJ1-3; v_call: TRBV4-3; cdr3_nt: TGCGCCAGCAGCCAAGATGTTTTCTCTGGAAACACCATATATTTT; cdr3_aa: CASSQDVFSGNTIYF
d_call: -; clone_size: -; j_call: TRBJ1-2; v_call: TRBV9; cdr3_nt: TGTGCCAGCACCTCCGGACCCTATGGCTACACCTTC; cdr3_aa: CASTSGPYGYTF
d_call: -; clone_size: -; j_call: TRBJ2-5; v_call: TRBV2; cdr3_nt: TGTGCCAGCAGTGTTAGGCACCAAGAGACCCAGTACTTC; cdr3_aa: CASSVRHQETQYF
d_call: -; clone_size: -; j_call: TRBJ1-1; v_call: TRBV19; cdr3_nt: TGTGCCACTCACTCGAACACTGAAGCTTTCTTT; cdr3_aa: CATHSNTEAFF
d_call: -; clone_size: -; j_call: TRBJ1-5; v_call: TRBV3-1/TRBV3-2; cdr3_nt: TGTGCCAGCAGCTCCCAGGGTCTTCAGCCCCAGCATTTT; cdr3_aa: CASSSQGLQPQHF
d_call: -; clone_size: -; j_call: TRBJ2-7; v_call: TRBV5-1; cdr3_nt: TGCGCCAGCAGCTCGACAGGCTTCTCCTACGAGCAGTACTTC; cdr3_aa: CASSSTGFSYEQYF
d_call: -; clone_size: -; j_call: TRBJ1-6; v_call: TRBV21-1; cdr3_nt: TGTGCCATCCACCCCGGGCAGGGGTTCTATAATTCACCCCTCCACTTT; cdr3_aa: CAIHPGQGFYNSPLHF
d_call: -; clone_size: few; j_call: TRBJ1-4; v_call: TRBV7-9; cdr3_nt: TGTGCCAGCAGCTCACAAGGGATAAATGAAAAACTGTTTTTT; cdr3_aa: CASSSQGINEKLFF
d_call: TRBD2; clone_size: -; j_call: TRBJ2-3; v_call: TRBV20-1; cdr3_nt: TGCAGTGCTAGTCTAGCGGAGAGCACAGATACGCAGTATTTT; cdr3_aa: CSASLAESTDTQYF
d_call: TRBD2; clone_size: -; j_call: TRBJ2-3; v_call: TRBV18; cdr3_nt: TGTGCCAGCTCACCACTACTAGCGGGGGGGCAAGATACGCAGTATTTT; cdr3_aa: CASSPLLAGGQDTQYF
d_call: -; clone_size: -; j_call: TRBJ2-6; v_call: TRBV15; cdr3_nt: TGTGCCACCACCTCTGGGGCCAACGTCCTGACTTTC; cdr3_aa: CATTSGANVLTF
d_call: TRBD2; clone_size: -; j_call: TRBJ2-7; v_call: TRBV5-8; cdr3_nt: TGTGCCAGCAGCTTGGTTAGCGGGGGGGCCTGGGAGCAGTACTTC; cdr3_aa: CASSLVSGGAWEQYF
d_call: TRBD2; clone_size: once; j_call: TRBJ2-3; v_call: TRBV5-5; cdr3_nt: TGTGCCAGCAGCTTGGCGCAGCGGGGGGGCACAGATACGCAGTATTTT; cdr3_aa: CASSLAQRGGTDTQYF
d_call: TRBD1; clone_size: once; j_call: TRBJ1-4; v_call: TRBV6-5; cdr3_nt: TGTGCCAGCAGTTACTCGAACAGGGGAAATGAAAAACTGTTTTTT; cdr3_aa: CASSYSNRGNEKLFF
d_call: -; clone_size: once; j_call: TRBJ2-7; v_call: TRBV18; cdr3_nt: TGTGCCAGCTCACCCGGAGCGCCCAGTATCAACTACGAGCAGTACTTC; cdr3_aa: CASSPGAPSINYEQYF
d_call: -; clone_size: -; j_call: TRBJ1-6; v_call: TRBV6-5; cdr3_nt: TGTGCCAGCAGTCCCGGCTCTAGACATAATTCACCCCTCCACTTT; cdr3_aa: CASSPGSRHNSPLHF
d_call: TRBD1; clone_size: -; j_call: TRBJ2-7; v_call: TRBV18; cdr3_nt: TGTGCCAGCTCACGCCGGGACAGGAACCCCTACGAGCAGTACTTC; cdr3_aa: CASSRRDRNPYEQYF
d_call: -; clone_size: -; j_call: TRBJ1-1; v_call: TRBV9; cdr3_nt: TGTGCCAGCAGCGTCCGGGACGGATTCACTGAAGCTTTCTTT; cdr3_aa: CASSVRDGFTEAFF
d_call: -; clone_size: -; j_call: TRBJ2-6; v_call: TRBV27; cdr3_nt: TGTGCCAGCACCGCTGCGGGTTCTGGGGCCAACGTCCTGACTTTC; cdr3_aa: CASTAAGSGANVLTF